This T cell receptor beta chain is drawn from a study of blood T cell repertoires in COVID-19 (dated by TCRdb to the early 2020s). Some background on the complete study: Samples from collaborators originated in the United States, Italy and Spain and spanned both the acute and convalescent phases of COVID-19. The dataset comprised deeply sampled blood TCRbeta repertoires from subjects exposed to, actively infected with, or recovered from COVID-19. The repertoires were made available in a free public database intended to serve as a resource for research on the immune response to SARS-CoV-2. Where available, HLA class I and class II types were taken from metadata supplied by the sample provider and were not determined by assay-based typing. The prospective study material was composed of cDNA or gDNA derived from T cells, B-cell-depleted T cells, or PBMCs. A de-identified subject ID, COVID-19 status, age in years and sex were almost always included in the sample metadata. Samples came from the ongoing ImmuneRACE study (first 160 participants) plus 1,254 subjects from 6 global collaborators.

CDR1 and CDR2 were assigned from the germline V gene as SNHLY and FYNNEI. The CDR3 runs 15 amino acids, cysteine and phenylalanine included. Only the CDR3 region is kept as DNA, spanning 45 bases read in frame from base 1. V loses 7 bases, J loses 8 bases, and the germline ends lie 20 bases apart. This clone was counted a few times. Its binding antigen is unknown. There are no base qualities to consult, and no much larger clone falls within one base. Enrolling through a virtual design, the prospective study's participants ranged in age from roughly 18 to 95 years and lived across around 25 United States geographic areas. To assign participants to cohorts, the prospective study relied on clinical history that participants themselves reported in a screening survey and a study questionnaire. ImmuneRACE Cohort 3 recovered participants were defined by two consecutive negative NP/OP PCR tests, healthcare professional clearance, or symptom resolution. Mobile phlebotomists in the prospective study collected whole blood, serum and a nasopharyngeal or oropharyngeal swab from every participant. Over a roughly two-month period, participants in the prospective study had the option of providing additional blood draws and questionnaires. Before DNA extraction, prospective study blood samples were shipped either frozen or at room temperature.

Study-wide findings and limitations: The quantity of clinical and demographic metadata differed by source and by participant and was supplied without curation.

TCRbeta CDR3 regions were amplified from genomic DNA by means of the immunoSEQ Assay, a bias-controlled multiplex PCR. The original methods were these. The number of nucleated cells in each sample was estimated from the amplification of reference gene primers within the assay. Sequence reads were collapsed and filtered to measure the absolute abundance of every unique TCRbeta CDR3 rearrangement. For each sample, productive Simpson clonality was calculated as the square root of Simpson's diversity index over productive rearrangements. What TCRdb holds here is the immuneACCESS table cut down to in-frame rearrangements. Part of the clones is not present; checked against another copy, under half of the missing clones reflect an unresolved V gene, and the others are unexplained. That table gives V, J and clone size, and the DNA gave D and trimming. The sample table lists a few hundred thousand clones, more than 75% of them with a count of one. 10% of the sample is in the top ten clones.

This receptor chain uses TRBV2 and TRBJ1-4; too little of a D gene remains to name it. The sequenced sample was PBMCs or T cells enriched from blood (not recorded which). The clonotype originates from a woman aged 45 to 65 who had recovered from COVID-19. This receptor carries the CDR3 CASTGWQAGAEKLFF. The sequenced DNA is TGTGCCAGCACCGGCTGGCAAGCGGGCGCCGAAAAACTGTTTTTT. Joined to the reference TRBV2 and TRBJ1-4 proteins, this CDR3 gives the full variable domain: EPEVTQTPSHQVTQMGQEVILRCVPISNHLYFYWYRQILGQKVEFLVSFYNNEISEKSEIFDDQFSVERPDGSNFTLKIRSTKLEDSAMYFCASTGWQAGAEKLFFGSGTQLSVL.